The sequence of this T cell receptor beta chain was determined in a study of blood T cells in healthy people across ages. A J-beta primer mix and a sample-barcoded 5' primer were used in a second PCR of roughly 6 to 12 cycles. TCRdb fed the 5' RACE reads into MiXCR, producing one record per CDR3 protein. This table holds roughly 1,800,000 distinct CDR3 sequences, 49% found once. Findings and caveats of the study: Lack of knowledge of donor CMV status possibly confounded expanded clonotype changes. Diversity of TCR beta per million T cells declined in a roughly linear way with age. TCR beta diversity correlated strongly with naive T cell percentage.

A remark on this clonotype: Its antigen is unknown.

The CDR3 extends over 15 amino acids. With V trimmed by 1 base and J by 9 bases, 7 bases remained unmatched. From germline, CDR1 is SGHTA and CDR2 FQGNSA. This sequence joins TRBV7-2 and TRBJ2-1; 9 nucleotides match TRBD1. The sequencing input was blood. This TCR was recovered from a woman in her 40s in good health. CDR3 protein: CASSLEQGASREQFF. In DNA, the CDR3 is TGTGCCAGCAGCTTAGAACAGGGGGCATCCCGTGAGCAGTTCTTC.